The 12 T cell receptor beta chains below were found in one sample sequenced in a study of cytomegalovirus exposure and HLA in healthy donors (dated by TCRdb to about 2017). Libraries came from the immunoSEQ multiplex PCR assay. For the multiplex PCR, a mixture combining 60 forward primers for TCR Vbeta segments and 13 reverse primers for TCR Jbeta segments was used. TCRdb stores this immuneACCESS table with in-frame sequences only. Part of the clones is absent; in the studies checked, under half of the shortfall reflects unresolved V genes, and no reason is known for the rest. The sample contains roughly 190,000 clones, approximately 80% of them found a single time. The ten largest make up less than 2% of the sample. The sample taken for sequencing was PBMCs. All receptors derive from a woman aged 25 to 39 in good health and CMV-seronegative.

V and J are TRBV7-8 and TRBJ1-4; D not certain. This CDR3 has 15 amino acids. Germline V gene lookup returns CDR1 SGHVS and CDR2 FQNEAQ. With 5 bases removed from V and 8 bases from J, the gap between germline ends came to 18 bases. CDR3 sequence reads: CASSPQIRSSEKLFF. The CDR3, as DNA: TGTGCCAGCAGCCCCCAGATAAGGAGTTCGGAAAAACTGTTTTTT.

This clone was recorded only once. J is TRBJ2-7 and V is TRBV6-5; D remains unclear. V lost 6 bases to trimming and J lost 5 bases, with 14 bases between them. The CDR3 contains 13 residues. Germline V CDR1 and CDR2: MNHEY, SVGAGI. The DNA of the CDR3 is TGTGCCAGCAGATTCCGAGGAGTCGACGAGCAGTACTTC. Translating it yields CASRFRGVDEQYF.

The chain recombines TRBV7-2 with TRBJ1-4; D remains ambiguous. Trimming removed 4 bases from V and 0 bases from J, with 9 bases in between. The CDR3 extends over 15 amino acids. The germline CDR1 and CDR2 sequences are SGHTA and FQGNSA. CDR3 nucleotide sequence: TGTGCCAGCAGCTCCCCCAGTGCAACTAATGAAAAACTGTTTTTT. Its translation: CASSSPSATNEKLFF. Looking up the rest from reference TRBV7-2 and TRBJ1-4 gives the full variable domain: GAGVSQSPSNKVTEKGKDVELRCDPISGHTALYWYRQSLGQGLEFLIYFQGNSAPDKSGLPSDRFSAERTGGSVSTLTIQRTQQEDSAVYLCASSSPSATNEKLFFGSGTQLSVL.

A few counts support this clone. The chain employs TRBV10-1 and TRBJ2-4, with D possibly matching TRBD1 (5 bases). CDR3 length: 11 amino acids. Germline V gene lookup returns CDR1 WNHNN and CDR2 SYGVQD (reference sequence). Trimming removed 8 bases at V and 10 bases at J, with 12 bases between. The CDR3: CASPRAGIQYF. In DNA form, the CDR3 reads TGCGCCAGCCCACGGGCAGGGATTCAGTACTTC.

J is TRBJ1-2 and V is TRBV5-6; D gene uncertain. Germline V gene sequence: CDR1 SGHDT, CDR2 YYEEEE. Trimming pared 4 bases from V and 6 bases from J, leaving 22 bases between. The CDR3 is made up of 16 amino acids. CDR3 sequence: CASSPGDWGGSDGYTF. For the CDR3, the DNA is TGTGCCAGCAGCCCCGGAGACTGGGGAGGCTCGGATGGCTACACCTTC.

The J gene is TRBJ1-3, the V gene TRBV9; unclear D gene. Deletions cut 3 bases from V and 2 bases from J, with 15 bases between. The CDR3 covers 16 residues. Per germline, CDR1 SGDLS and CDR2 YYNGEE. The DNA of the CDR3 is TGTGCCAGCAGCGCTTCCATCGGTGCTACTGGAAACACCATATATTTT. This gives the protein CASSASIGATGNTIYF. Based on the CDR3 plus reference TRBV9 and TRBJ1-3, the full variable domain is DSGVTQTPKHLITATGQRVTLRCSPRSGDLSVYWYQQSLDQGLQFLIQYYNGEERAKGNILERFSAQQFPDLHSELNLSSLELGDSALYFCASSASIGATGNTIYFGEGSWLTVV.

The gene calls are TRBV5-8 and TRBJ2-5, with 8 nucleotides matching TRBD1. CDR1 and CDR2 from the germline V gene are SGHTS and YDEGEE. This CDR3 spans 16 amino acids. Germline trimming cut 1 base from V and 4 bases from J; bases unmatched to any gene: 9. As DNA, the CDR3 is TGTGCCAGCAGCTTGAGCAGGGGGCAAGGAGGAGAGACCCAGTACTTC. It codes for CASSLSRGQGGETQYF.

Notes on this clone: The CDR3 carries no conserved terminal phenylalanine or tryptophan, so it likely arises from a read error. Because the CDR3's place on the DNA is in doubt, the DNA is left out and the CDR3 is given as listed by TCRdb. The chain has TRBV2 and TRBJ1-6. Ends included, the CDR3 has 8 residues. From germline, CDR1 is SNHLY and CDR2 FYNNEI. CDR3 loop: CASRFRGM.

The chain links TRBV5-1 to TRBJ1-4, with D possibly being TRBD1 (5 bases). CDR1 and CDR2 (germline): SGHRS, YFSETQ. The CDR3 consists of 15 residues. Trimming took 3 bases from V and 0 from J, leaving 9 bases between them. The CDR3 loop is CASSSRDATNEKLFF. The DNA for the CDR3 is TGCGCCAGCAGCTCCAGGGATGCAACTAATGAAAAACTGTTTTTT.

In its sample, this clone was seen a few times. This chain connects TRBV7-9 to TRBJ2-1; 10 bases are a match to TRBD2. The germline CDR1 and CDR2 sequences are SEHNR and FQNEAQ (reference sequence). CDR3 length: 15 amino acids. V was clipped by 5 bases and J by 6 bases; unmatched bases: 7. In DNA, the CDR3 is TGTGCCAGCAGCCCGACTAGCGGGCGATTCAATGAGCAGTTCTTC. Translation: CASSPTSGRFNEQFF.

CDR3 in amino acids: CASSTPQGVQNTEAFF. The CDR3 bases are TGTGCCAGTAGTACCCCCCAGGGGGTGCAGAACACTGAAGCTTTCTTT. The gene calls are TRBV19 and TRBJ1-1; 7 bases align to TRBD1. The CDR3 sequence is 16 residues long. Germline values: CDR1 LNHDA, CDR2 SQIVND (reference sequence). V dropped 4 bases and J dropped 1; count of bases not matched to a gene: 9.

The V call is TRBV30, the J call TRBJ1-1; D is perhaps TRBD1 (5 bases). The germline gives CDR1 GTSNPN, CDR2 SVGIG (reference sequence). CDR3 length equals 13 residues. Trimming pared 8 bases from V and 4 bases from J, leaving 17 bases between. CDR3 protein: CAPNAGGGTEAFF. The CDR3 nucleotides are TGTGCCCCAAACGCTGGGGGGGGCACTGAAGCTTTCTTT.